This T cell receptor beta chain was captured by sequencing in a study of blood T cell repertoires in COVID-19. Sequenced by immunoSEQ multiplex PCR; TCRdb stores in-frame clones only, minus some. The sample has roughly 360,000 clones, roughly 86% seen once. Clinical histories supplied by participants themselves formed the basis of cohort assignment. The TCR was taken from a man aged 25 to 40 who had recovered from COVID-19. Specimen: PBMCs or T cells enriched from blood (not recorded which).

CDR3 nucleotide sequence: TGTGCCTTACAGGACAGGGGAGCTTACCCTAGCTACGAGCAGTACTTC. This translates into CALQDRGAYPSYEQYF. The rearrangement uses TRBV30 and TRBJ2-7; 9 bases agree with TRBD1. This CDR3 spans 16 amino acids. Germline V CDR1 and CDR2: GTSNPN, SVGIG (reference sequence). Trimming at V came to 7 bases and at J to 3 bases, leaving 16 bases not matched to a gene.